Shown below are 9 T cell receptor beta chains from a single sample sequenced in a study of beta chain features in type 1 diabetes. What was sequenced were expressed TCRB transcripts, since all of the isolated RNA had been reverse transcribed. Generated by immunoSEQ multiplex PCR, the TCRdb table keeps only in-frame clones and is missing some. The sample contains about 340,000 clones, approximately 10% of which appear only once. For these receptors, no antigen is known. Study conclusions and caveats: All four CD4+ subsets of Type 1 diabetes patients contained TCRB CDR3s that were moderately but significantly shorter.

The sequenced sample was central memory CD4+ T cells from blood. These receptors were taken from a man between 25 and 39 years old with type 1 diabetes.

This clone was seen a few times. CDR3: CSVEIGRYGYTF. CDR3 in DNA: TGCAGCGTTGAAATTGGACGTTATGGCTACACCTTC. J is TRBJ1-2 and V is TRBV29-1; D unclear. The CDR3 is 12 residues long. The ends were cut back, 2 bases at V and 5 bases at J, with 9 bases in the middle. Germline CDR1 SQVTM, CDR2 ANQGSEA.

The CDR3: CASSLYPGTQYF. In nucleotides, the CDR3 is TGTGCCAGCAGTTTATACCCCGGAACGCAGTATTTT. V and J are TRBV28 and TRBJ2-3; D is ambiguous. Germline lookup yields CDR1 MDHEN and CDR2 SYDVKM. The V end lost 1 base, the J end lost 9 bases, and 8 bases lay between the germline ends. The CDR3 spans 12 residues.

V is TRBV28 and J is TRBJ1-1; a possible D gene is TRBD1 (5 bases). This CDR3 has 14 residues. The germline V and J ends were trimmed by 4 bases and 1 base, with 10 bases remaining between them. Per the germline V gene, CDR1 is MDHEN and CDR2 is SYDVKM. In DNA form, the CDR3 reads TGTGCCAGCAGTTCGCAGGGTTCGAACACTGAAGCTTTCTTT. Translation gives CASSSQGSNTEAFF.

The chain recombines TRBV13 with TRBJ1-1; possible D gene TRBD1, 5 bases. The CDR3 has 14 amino acids. Germline CDR1 PRHDT, CDR2 FYEKMQ (reference sequence). Trimming cost V 1 base and J 4 bases, with 10 bases left between them. The CDR3 reads CASSLVGGGTEAFF. As DNA, the CDR3 is TGTGCCAGCAGCTTAGTGGGGGGAGGCACTGAAGCTTTCTTT.

CDR3 residues: CSVGSGGSEQYF. The CDR3 DNA sequence: TGCAGCGTTGGTAGCGGGGGGAGCGAGCAGTACTTC. The chain uses TRBV29-1 and TRBJ2-7; 10 bases are a match to TRBD2. With V trimmed by 4 bases and J by 6 bases, 3 bases remained unmatched. Germline lookup yields CDR1 SQVTM and CDR2 ANQGSEA. The CDR3 extends over 12 amino acids.

This clone was counted between two and nine times. The chain has TRBV10-3 and TRBJ1-6, with D maybe TRBD1 (6 bases). The V gene lost 10 bases and the J gene lost 5 bases, with 18 bases spanning the gap. The CDR3 length is 15 residues. In germline, CDR1 is ENHRY, CDR2 SYGVKD. CDR3 sequence reads: CASNNYRANNSPLHF. CDR3 bases: TGTGCCAGCAACAACTACAGGGCAAATAATTCACCCCTCCACTTT.

This clone was recorded at least ten times. The chain has TRBV11-2 and TRBJ2-7, with D possibly TRBD1 on 6 matching bases. Looked up from germline, CDR1 is SGHAT and CDR2 is FQNNGV. V was cut by 5 bases and J by 1 base, with 9 bases left in between. CDR3 length equals 13 residues. The CDR3 bases are TGTGCCAGCAGCGGGGACATATCCTACGAGCAGTACTTC. As protein: CASSGDISYEQYF.

This clone was seen a few times. V gene TRBV6-6 combines with J gene TRBJ1-1, with a weak D call TRBD1 (5 bases). Germline CDR1 and CDR2: MNHNY and SVGAGI (reference sequence). This CDR3 is 15 amino acids long. V lost 2 bases and J lost 6, with 16 bases in between. CDR3 DNA sequence: TGTGCCAGCAGTTACCTCAGGGTGGGGTCCGCTGAAGCTTTCTTT. Its protein product is CASSYLRVGSAEAFF.

This clone appeared many times. The V gene is TRBV7-9, the J gene TRBJ1-1, with D uncertain. V lost 4 bases and J 5 bases, leaving 11 bases between the germline ends. Looked up from germline, CDR1 is SEHNR and CDR2 is FQNEAQ (reference sequence). The CDR3 has 13 residues. This chain's CDR3 is CASSSQLDTEAFF. CDR3 DNA sequence: TGTGCCAGCAGCTCCCAACTCGATACTGAAGCTTTCTTT. Combining the CDR3 with reference TRBV7-9 and TRBJ1-1 gives the whole variable domain DTGVSQNPRHKITKRGQNVTFRCDPISEHNRLYWYRQTLGQGPEFLTYFQNEAQLEKSRLLSDRFSAERPKGSFSTLEIQRTEQGDSAMYLCASSSQLDTEAFFGQGTRLTVV.